The clone carrying this TCR beta chain was seen many times. Its antigen is unidentified. TCRdb reanalysed the reads using MiXCR and keeps one entry per CDR3 protein. The table has about 530,000 distinct CDR3 sequences, about 26% seen once. The sample is drawn from a study of T cell repertoires in cytomegalovirus infection. Study background: Based on public TCR beta signatures, there were indications of CMV infection and of a matching HLA type. Study-level points and caveats: Predominance within the ex vivo response was attributable to HLA-C-restricted CMV-specific TCR beta clonotypes. Identification of carriers of CMV plus the relevant HLA was achieved through cumulative public TCR beta family frequency.

Sequencing was done on a sample of PBMCs. This TCR came from a human donor in good health (CMV status not recorded). Some clones in this sample may be carry-over from other donors' samples.

CDR3 loop: CASSARDRGNEQYF. DNA for the CDR3: TGTGCCAGCAGCGCCCGGGACAGGGGTAACGAGCAGTACTTC. The chain recombines TRBV7-2 with TRBJ2-7; the match to TRBD1 covers 10 bases. Germline CDR1 is SGHTA and CDR2 is FQGNSA. The CDR3 covers 14 residues. V gave up 5 bases and J gave up 5 bases; unmatched junction bases: 6.